This T cell receptor beta chain originates from a study of CD4 T cells in lung cancer (dated by TCRdb to between 2017 and 2020). Background for the entire study: The study screened blood T cells of NSCLC patients for responses to candidate mutation-encoded neoepitopes and isolated neoantigen-specific CD4+ T-cell clones and TCRs. The resected patients had lung adenocarcinoma or squamous cell carcinoma, were aged 60 to 69 at blood donation, and mostly were former smokers. Four patients undergoing curative-intent resections for stage I-III non-small cell lung cancer provided the tumor and non-adjacent lung tissue. Before blood donation, patients had received treatments including platinum chemotherapy, and some received nivolumab or pembrolizumab. The frequency of neoantigen-specific clonotypes in tumor resections, non-adjacent lung and cultured T-cell products was tracked by TCRB deep sequencing. The investigation overall reported the following: Some blood-derived responses might be explained by in vitro priming of naive T cells or cross-reactivity rather than by memory responses to the cancer.

This clone counts as medium-sized (0.01 to 0.1%). What antigen it recognizes has not been identified. Per-nucleotide qualities are absent, and no much larger clonotype sits a single base away. Including the terminal cysteine and phenylalanine, the CDR3 comprises 16 residues. The only DNA kept is the CDR3, 48 bases in frame from the first base. CDR1 MDHEN and CDR2 SYDVKM were looked up in the germline V gene. Deletion took 6 bases off V and 5 bases off J, with a span of 22 bases between the germline ends. The library was prepared using the immunoSEQ multiplex PCR assay. DNA was isolated using Qiagen DNeasy or QIAamp micro DNA kits, and TCRB was sequenced using the Adaptive Biotechnology human TCRB sequencing kit. Sequencing of TCRB libraries was performed on an Illumina MiSeq. As for how the authors treated the data: The kit provider's software was used to analyze TCRB sequence data, and Fisher's exact test was applied to assess tumor enrichment of clonotype templates. TCRdb holds this immuneACCESS table with in-frame rearrangements only. Some clones are missing; in checked studies, unresolved V genes explain under half, and the rest has no known cause. The V and J calls and the clone size are those of that table, but D and trimming were determined from the DNA. The sample table records around 4,800 clones; 74% of these occur just once. The top ten constitute 16% of the sample.

This TCR was recovered from a man in his fifties or sixties with non-small cell lung cancer. The sample consisted of lung tumor tissue. The rearranged chain carries TRBV28 and TRBJ1-2; a tentative D match to TRBD1 spans 6 bases. The base sequence is TGTGCCAGCAGCCCACCCTCCACAGGGTTGTGGTATGGCTACACCTTC. The resulting protein is CASSPPSTGLWYGYTF.